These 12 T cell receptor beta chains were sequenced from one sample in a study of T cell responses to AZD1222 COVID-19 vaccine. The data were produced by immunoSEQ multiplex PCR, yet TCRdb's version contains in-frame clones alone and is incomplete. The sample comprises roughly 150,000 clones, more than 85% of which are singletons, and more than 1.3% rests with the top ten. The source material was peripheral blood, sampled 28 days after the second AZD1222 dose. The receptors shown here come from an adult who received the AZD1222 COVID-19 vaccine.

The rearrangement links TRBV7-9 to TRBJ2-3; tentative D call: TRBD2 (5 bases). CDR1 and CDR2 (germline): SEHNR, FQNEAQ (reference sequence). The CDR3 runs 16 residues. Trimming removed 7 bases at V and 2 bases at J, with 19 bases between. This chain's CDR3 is CASTLLAAEHTDTQYF. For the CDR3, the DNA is TGTGCCAGCACCCTCTTAGCAGCGGAGCACACAGATACGCAGTATTTT. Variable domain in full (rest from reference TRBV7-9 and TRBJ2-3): DTGVSQNPRHKITKRGQNVTFRCDPISEHNRLYWYRQTLGQGPEFLTYFQNEAQLEKSRLLSDRFSAERPKGSFSTLEIQRTEQGDSAMYLCASTLLAAEHTDTQYFGPGTRLTVL.

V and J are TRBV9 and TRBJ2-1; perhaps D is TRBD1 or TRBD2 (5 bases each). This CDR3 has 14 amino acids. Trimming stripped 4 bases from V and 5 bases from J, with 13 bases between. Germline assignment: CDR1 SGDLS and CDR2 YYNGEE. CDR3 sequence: CASSPWGNHNEQFF. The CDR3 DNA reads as TGTGCCAGCAGCCCGTGGGGGAACCACAATGAGCAGTTCTTC. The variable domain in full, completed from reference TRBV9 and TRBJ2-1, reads DSGVTQTPKHLITATGQRVTLRCSPRSGDLSVYWYQQSLDQGLQFLIQYYNGEERAKGNILERFSAQQFPDLHSELNLSSLELGDSALYFCASSPWGNHNEQFFGPGTRLTVL.

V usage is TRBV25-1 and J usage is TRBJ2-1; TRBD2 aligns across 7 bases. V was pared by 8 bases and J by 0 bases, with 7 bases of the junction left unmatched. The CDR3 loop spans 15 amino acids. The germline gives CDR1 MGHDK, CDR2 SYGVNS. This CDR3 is CASSTSASSYNEQFF. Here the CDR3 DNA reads TGTGCCAGCTCAACTAGCGCGAGCTCCTACAATGAGCAGTTCTTC. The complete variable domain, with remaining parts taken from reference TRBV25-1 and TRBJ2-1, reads EADIYQTPRYLVIGTGKKITLECSQTMGHDKMYWYQQDPGMELHLIHYSYGVNSTEKGDLSSESTVSRIRTEHFPLTLESARPSHTSQYLCASSTSASSYNEQFFGPGTRLTVL.

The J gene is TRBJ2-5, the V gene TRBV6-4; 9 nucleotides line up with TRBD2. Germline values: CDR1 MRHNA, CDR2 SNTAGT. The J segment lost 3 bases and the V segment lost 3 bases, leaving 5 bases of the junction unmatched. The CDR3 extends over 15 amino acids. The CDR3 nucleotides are TGTGCCAGCAGTGATGCGGGGGGGAGTAAAGAGACCCAGTACTTC. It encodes CASSDAGGSKETQYF.

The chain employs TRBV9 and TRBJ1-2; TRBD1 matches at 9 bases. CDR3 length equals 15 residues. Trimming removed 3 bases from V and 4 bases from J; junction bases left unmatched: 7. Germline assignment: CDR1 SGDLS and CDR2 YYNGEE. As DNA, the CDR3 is TGTGCCAGCAGCGCTGTGGAACAGGGGGCCTATGGCTACACCTTC. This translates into CASSAVEQGAYGYTF.

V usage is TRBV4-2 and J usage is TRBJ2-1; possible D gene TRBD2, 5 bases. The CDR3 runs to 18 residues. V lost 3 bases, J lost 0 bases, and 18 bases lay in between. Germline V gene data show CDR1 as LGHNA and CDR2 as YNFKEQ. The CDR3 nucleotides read TGTGCCAGCAGCCAGGCCCGGGGAAGCGCTGCCTCCTACAATGAGCAGTTCTTC. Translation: CASSQARGSAASYNEQFF.

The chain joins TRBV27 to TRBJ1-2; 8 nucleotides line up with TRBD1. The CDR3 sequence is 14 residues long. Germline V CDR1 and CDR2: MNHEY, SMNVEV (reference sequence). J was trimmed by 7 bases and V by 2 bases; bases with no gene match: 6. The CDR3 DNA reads TGTGCCAGCAGTTTAACAGGGGGATGGATTGGCTACACCTTC. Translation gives CASSLTGGWIGYTF.

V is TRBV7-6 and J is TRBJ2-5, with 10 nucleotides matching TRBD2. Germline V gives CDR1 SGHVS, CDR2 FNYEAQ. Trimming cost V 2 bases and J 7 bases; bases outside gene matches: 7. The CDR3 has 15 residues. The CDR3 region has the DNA TGTGCCAGCAGCTTAAGCGGGGGGGCGGTCGGGACCCAGTACTTC. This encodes CASSLSGGAVGTQYF. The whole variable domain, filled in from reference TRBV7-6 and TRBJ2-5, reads GAGVSQSPRYKVTKRGQDVALRCDPISGHVSLYWYRQALGQGPEFLTYFNYEAQQDKSGLPNDRFSAERPEGSISTLTIQRTEQRDSAMYRCASSLSGGAVGTQYFGPGTRLLVL.

The DNA of the CDR3 is TGTGCCAGCACCCGTGGCCCGAACACTGAAGCTTTCTTT. Protein: CASTRGPNTEAFF. The gene calls are TRBV7-2 and TRBJ1-1; D is ambiguous. V was pared by 7 bases and J by 1 base, with 10 bases between. Germline assignment: CDR1 SGHTA and CDR2 FQGNSA. The CDR3 covers 13 residues.

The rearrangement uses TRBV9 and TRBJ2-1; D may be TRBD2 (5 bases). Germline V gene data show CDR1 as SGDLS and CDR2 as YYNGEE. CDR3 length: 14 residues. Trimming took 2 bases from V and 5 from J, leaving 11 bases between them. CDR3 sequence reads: CASSVRDDDNEQFF. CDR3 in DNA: TGTGCCAGCAGCGTGAGGGATGATGACAATGAGCAGTTCTTC.

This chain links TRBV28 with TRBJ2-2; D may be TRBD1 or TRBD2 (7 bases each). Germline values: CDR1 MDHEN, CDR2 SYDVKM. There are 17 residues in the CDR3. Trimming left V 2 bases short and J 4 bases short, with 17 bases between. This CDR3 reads CASSLRGLAETTGELFF. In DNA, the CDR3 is TGTGCCAGCAGTTTAAGGGGGCTAGCGGAGACCACCGGGGAGCTGTTTTTT.

Here the CDR3 DNA reads TGTGCCAGCAGCCCCGGACGAGGGGAGGGAGATACGCAGTATTTT. Protein product: CASSPGRGEGDTQYF. The gene calls are TRBV7-9 and TRBJ2-3, with 7 bases fitting TRBD2. J gave up 5 bases and V 5 bases, and 10 bases lay outside the gene matches. Germline values: CDR1 SEHNR, CDR2 FQNEAQ (reference sequence). The CDR3 spans 15 residues. The full variable domain, rest sourced from reference TRBV7-9 and TRBJ2-3, is DTGVSQNPRHKITKRGQNVTFRCDPISEHNRLYWYRQTLGQGPEFLTYFQNEAQLEKSRLLSDRFSAERPKGSFSTLEIQRTEQGDSAMYLCASSPGRGEGDTQYFGPGTRLTVL.